These T cell receptor beta chains were read from a single sample in a study of cytomegalovirus exposure and HLA in healthy donors. TCRdb keeps only in-frame clones here, not all; method: immunoSEQ multiplex PCR. The sample gives about 150,000 clones, about 74% of which show up once; 4% to 4.5% is in the top ten. The sample was PBMCs. The source is a middle-aged woman in good health and CMV-seronegative. Each CDR3 is given with its conserved first and last residue. A D gene is named only where the DNA matches it firmly. Part of the rows lack a size; the others show once, few, many or a class for expanded clones.

TRBV6-6	TRBD1	-	TRBJ1-5	TGTGCCAGTACGAGACAGGGAAATCAGCCCCAGCATTTT	CASTRQGNQPQHF
TRBV7-9	-	-	TRBJ1-6	TGTGCCAGCAGCCCGGGAAGAAATTCACCCCTCCACTTT	CASSPGRNSPLHF
TRBV7-9	-	-	TRBJ2-3	TGTGCCAGCAGCTCTACGACAGATACGCAGTATTTT	CASSSTTDTQYF
TRBV25-1	-	-	TRBJ1-2	TGTGCCAGCAGTGAATACAACAGCCTTTATGGCTACACCTTC	CASSEYNSLYGYTF
TRBV6-1	TRBD2	once	TRBJ2-7	TGTGCCAGCAGTCTGTGGACTAGCGGCTCCTACGGGCAGTACTTC	CASSLWTSGSYGQYF
TRBV19	TRBD1	-	TRBJ1-5	TGTGCCAGTAGCCCGGGGGCAGGGGGCGCGTCAGGTCAGCCCCAGCATTTT	CASSPGAGGASGQPQHF
TRBV9	TRBD2	-	TRBJ2-3	TGTGCCAGCAGCCCAGCAGCGGGGGGGCGCACAGATACGCAGTATTTT	CASSPAAGGRTDTQYF
TRBV7-8	TRBD1	-	TRBJ1-5	TGTGCCAGCAGCTTGCGGGACAGTAGTCAGCCCCAGCATTTT	CASSLRDSSQPQHF
TRBV11-2	-	-	TRBJ2-3	TGTGCCAGCAGCTTAGGGTTTAAACGGGGCACAGATACGCAGTATTTT	CASSLGFKRGTDTQYF
TRBV7-2	TRBD1	few	TRBJ1-1	TGTGCCAGCAGCTTGGGGGACAGGGCGGGAACTGAAGCTTTCTTT	CASSLGDRAGTEAFF
TRBV11-2	TRBD1	-	TRBJ1-1	TGTGCCAGCTCACCTCGGACAGGGGGCCTATTGTTAGTGAACACTGAAGCTTTCTTT	CASSPRTGGLLLVNTEAFF
TRBV6-5	TRBD1	-	TRBJ1-5	TGTGTCAGCAGCCCCGAAGGAGGGGGCATAGGGCCCCAGCATTTT	CVSSPEGGGIGPQHF
TRBV6-5	TRBD1	-	TRBJ2-5	TGTGCCAGCAGTTTAGGACAGGGGAGGGAGACCCAGTACTTC	CASSLGQGRETQYF
TRBV4-1	TRBD2	-	TRBJ2-5	TGCGCCAGCAGCCAAGGGACTAGCGGGAGGGGAGAGACCCAGTACTTC	CASSQGTSGRGETQYF
TRBV7-2	-	-	TRBJ2-3	TGTGCCAGCAGCTTAGTAACTAGCACAGATACGCAGTATTTT	CASSLVTSTDTQYF
TRBV2	-	-	TRBJ2-3	TGTGCCAGCAATAATTACGAGGGAGATACGCAGTATTTT	CASNNYEGDTQYF
TRBV6-5	TRBD1	-	TRBJ1-6	TGTGCCAGCAGGAATGGGGGGACAGGGCCACTACCCCTCCACTTT	CASRNGGTGPLPLHF
TRBV5-1	TRBD1	-	TRBJ1-1	TGCGCCAGCAGCCTATCCGGGACAGGGCGTCTGGGAGCTGAAGCTTTCTTT	CASSLSGTGRLGAEAFF
TRBV6-6	-	-	TRBJ1-1	TGTGCCACCCAGGGCTACAGACAGCTTGAAGCTTTCTTT	CATQGYRQLEAFF
TRBV5-8	-	-	TRBJ1-1	TGTGCCAGCAGCCCGATGGCCGGGACTGAAGCTTTCTTT	CASSPMAGTEAFF
TRBV5-8	TRBD2	-	TRBJ2-5	TGTGCCAGCAGCTTGGGCAGTACTAGCGGAAAAGAGACCCAGTACTTC	CASSLGSTSGKETQYF
TRBV30	-	-	TRBJ2-7	TGTGCCTGGAGTGTACCTCCAGCGGACTACGAGCAGTACTTC	CAWSVPPADYEQYF
TRBV6-1	TRBD1	-	TRBJ1-5	TGTGCCAGCAGTGAAGTTCCAGGGGGCCTTGGCAATCAGCCCCAGCATTTT	CASSEVPGGLGNQPQHF
TRBV27	TRBD1	-	TRBJ2-1	TGTGCCAGCAGGAGGCTGGGGACAGGGGGCCGTGAGCAGTTCTTC	CASRRLGTGGREQFF
TRBV10-3	-	-	TRBJ1-1	TGTGCCATCACTCCGGGAGAGAGCACTGAAGCTTTCTTT	CAITPGESTEAFF
TRBV28	TRBD1	-	TRBJ2-7	TGTGCCAGCAGTTTAATTTGGGACAGGGGCCGACCCTACGAGCAGTACTTC	CASSLIWDRGRPYEQYF
TRBV7-6	-	-	TRBJ1-3	TGTGCCAGCAGCTCCAATACTCGGGGGTTCGGAAACACCATATATTTT	CASSSNTRGFGNTIYF
TRBV27	TRBD2	-	TRBJ2-1	TGTGCCAGCAGTCGGACTAGCGGGGGCTCCTCCTACAATGAGCAGTTCTTC	CASSRTSGGSSYNEQFF
TRBV19	-	-	TRBJ1-1	TGTGCCAGTAGTATTGAGACTGAAGCTTTCTTT	CASSIETEAFF
TRBV19	-	-	TRBJ1-5	TGTGCCACCTCCGGGCGGGTCAATCAGCCCCAGCATTTT	CATSGRVNQPQHF
TRBV6-1	-	-	TRBJ2-1	TGTGCCAGCAGCCAAAAGAGTGAGCAGTTCTTC	CASSQKSEQFF
TRBV13	-	-	TRBJ1-2	TGTGCCAGCAGCTTAGAAGGGGGTTCCCATGGCTACACCTTC	CASSLEGGSHGYTF
TRBV5-8	-	few	TRBJ2-1	TGTGCCAGCAGCTGGGGGACAACCGGTGAGCAGTTCTTC	CASSWGTTGEQFF
TRBV29-1	-	-	TRBJ2-2	TGCAGCGTTCCCAGATCGACTAGTGGCTCCTCCGGGGAGCTGTTTTTT	CSVPRSTSGSSGELFF
TRBV7-8	-	-	TRBJ1-5	TGTGCCAGCAGCTTAGGACAGGGCAATCAGCCCCAGCATTTT	CASSLGQGNQPQHF
TRBV5-1	-	-	TRBJ1-2	TGCGCCAGCAGGCCCACACAGGCTAACTATGGCTACACCTTC	CASRPTQANYGYTF
TRBV4-1	-	few	TRBJ1-1	TGCGCCAGCAGTCCCTCCCGGGGAGCTGAAGCTTTCTTT	CASSPSRGAEAFF
TRBV15	TRBD1	-	TRBJ1-5	TGTGCCACCAGCAGGTTGCCGGGACAGGGGAAGGGACAGCCCCAGCATTTT	CATSRLPGQGKGQPQHF
TRBV9	-	-	TRBJ2-2	TGTGCCAGCAGCGTGGGGGGAAGAAACACCGGGGAGCTGTTTTTT	CASSVGGRNTGELFF
TRBV30	TRBD2	-	TRBJ2-1	TGTGCCTGGAGCGGGACTAGCGGGAGAGTGTATCTTGAGCAGTTCTTC	CAWSGTSGRVYLEQFF
TRBV5-4	-	-	TRBJ2-2	TGTGCCAGCAGCTTATCTAGTACAGGGAACACCGGGGAGCTGTTTTTT	CASSLSSTGNTGELFF
TRBV19	TRBD1	few	TRBJ2-7	TGTGCCAGTAGCTCCCGGGACAGGGGCTACGAGCAGTACTTC	CASSSRDRGYEQYF
TRBV4-1	-	-	TRBJ1-2	TGCGCCAGCAGCCAAGTAGGCCGGGACTGGGACTATGGCTACACCTTC	CASSQVGRDWDYGYTF